This is a list of T cell receptor beta chains from one sample in a study of OX40 agonist ivuxolimab in advanced cancers. Measured with immunoSEQ multiplex PCR; TCRdb has only the in-frame clones, and not every one. The profile shows 65,000 to 85,000 clones, about 85% of them singletons. The source was CD4+ or CD8+ T cells sorted from blood, collected in a trial of the OX40 agonist ivuxolimab. The receptor set was obtained from an adult with an advanced solid tumor such as melanoma, head and neck, liver or kidney cancer. The CDR3 runs from the conserved cysteine through the conserved F or W. The D gene is left open where the match is weak. Not all rows give a size; the values are once, few, many and, for expanded clones, a class.

d_call clone_size j_call cdr3_length v_call cdr3_aa cdr3_nt
NA NA TRBJ2-5 16 TRBV19 CASSIRGLPGKETQYF TGTGCCAGTAGTATAAGGGGTCTTCCGGGAAAGGAGACCCAGTACTTC
NA NA TRBJ1-3 14 TRBV6-6 CASSPRGTGNTIYF TGTGCCAGCAGTCCGAGGGGGACTGGAAACACCATATATTTT
NA NA TRBJ2-5 14 TRBV23-1 CASSLEGGQETQYF TGCGCCAGCAGTCTGGAGGGGGGTCAAGAGACCCAGTACTTC
TRBD1 NA TRBJ1-5 15 TRBV25-1 CASSAPGQGNQPQHF TGTGCCAGCAGTGCCCCTGGACAGGGTAATCAGCCCCAGCATTTT
NA NA TRBJ2-1 15 TRBV6-5 CASSYKPFSYNEQFF TGTGCCAGCAGTTACAAACCCTTCTCCTACAATGAGCAGTTCTTC
NA NA TRBJ2-5 14 TRBV5-1 CASSLGRGQETQYF TGCGCCAGCAGCTTAGGCAGGGGCCAAGAGACCCAGTACTTC
NA NA TRBJ2-1 17 TRBV7-6 CASSLNIWRGKSNEQFF TGTGCCAGCAGCTTAAACATTTGGCGGGGAAAGAGTAATGAGCAGTTCTTC
NA NA TRBJ1-5 15 TRBV5-1 CASSLDTGGNQPQHF TGCGCCAGCAGCTTGGATACGGGAGGCAATCAGCCCCAGCATTTT
NA NA TRBJ2-7 15 TRBV6-5 CASRRGQGGTYEQYF TGTGCCAGCCGCAGGGGTCAGGGGGGAACCTACGAGCAGTACTTC
TRBD1 few TRBJ1-1 12 TRBV30 CAGYRGSTEAFF TGTGCCGGATACAGGGGTAGCACTGAAGCTTTCTTT
NA NA TRBJ2-7 14 TRBV18 CASSPDGGGYEQYF TGTGCCAGCTCACCTGACGGGGGCGGCTACGAGCAGTACTTC
TRBD2 NA TRBJ2-5 16 TRBV15 CATSRGGTSGQETQYF TGTGCCACCAGCAGAGGTGGGACTAGCGGCCAAGAGACCCAGTACTTC
NA NA TRBJ2-2 15 TRBV7-8 CASSLVAQVSGELFF TGTGCCAGCAGCTTAGTGGCACAGGTATCCGGGGAGCTGTTTTTT
NA NA TRBJ1-6 17 TRBV11-2 CASSSLRDIGNNSPLHF TGTGCCAGCAGCTCACTAAGGGACATTGGGAATAATTCACCCCTCCACTTT
TRBD1 NA TRBJ2-7 15 TRBV5-8 CASSPTGASSYEQYF TGTGCCAGCAGCCCGACAGGGGCCAGCTCCTACGAGCAGTACTTC
TRBD1 few TRBJ1-3 15 TRBV4-2 CASSEGASSGNTIYF TGTGCCAGCAGCGAGGGGGCCTCCTCTGGAAACACCATATATTTT
TRBD2 once TRBJ2-7 14 TRBV5-3 CASSVAGGQYEQYF TGTGCCAGCAGCGTAGCGGGAGGACAGTACGAGCAGTACTTT
TRBD2 NA TRBJ2-2 17 TRBV9 CASSVGRGAQSYGELFF TGTGCCAGCAGCGTAGGGCGGGGGGCGCAATCATACGGGGAGCTGTTTTTT
TRBD2 NA TRBJ2-1 15 TRBV7-2 CASSKRTSVVNEQFF TGTGCCAGCAGCAAACGGACTAGCGTAGTGAATGAGCAGTTCTTC
NA NA TRBJ2-2 13 TRBV11-3 CASSLQNTGELFF TGTGCCAGCAGCTTGCAAAACACCGGGGAGCTGTTTTTT
NA NA TRBJ1-6 15 TRBV2 CASGSESSYNSPLHF TGTGCCAGCGGGAGTGAGAGCTCCTATAATTCACCCCTCCACTTT
TRBD2 NA TRBJ2-1 15 TRBV10-3 CAISESRLAENEQFF TGTGCCATCAGTGAGTCGAGACTAGCGGAGAATGAGCAGTTCTTC
NA NA TRBJ2-5 13 TRBV28 CASRSRGRETQYF TGTGCCAGCAGAAGTCGGGGCCGAGAGACCCAGTACTTC
TRBD1 NA TRBJ2-7 15 TRBV7-2 CASSQDRGWSYEQYF TGTGCCAGCAGCCAGGACAGGGGTTGGTCCTACGAGCAGTACTTC
NA NA TRBJ1-1 14 TRBV6-6 CASSYSGGNTEAFF TGTGCCAGCAGTTATTCGGGGGGGAACACTGAAGCTTTCTTT
NA NA TRBJ2-5 12 TRBV7-2 CASSSPGETQYF TGTGCCAGCAGCTCCCCCGGGGAGACCCAGTACTTC
TRBD1 NA TRBJ1-1 16 TRBV7-9 CASSLEGTGVVTEAFF TGTGCCAGCAGCTTAGAAGGGACAGGGGTGGTCACTGAAGCTTTCTTT